Detailed here is one T cell receptor (beta chain). What it binds is not known. The record originates from a study of cytomegalovirus exposure and HLA in healthy donors. Background on the study: About 80 million unique TCRs, all from HLA-typed donors, were included in an early release of the data.

The CDR3 contains 13 residues. Looked up from germline, CDR1 is GTSNPN and CDR2 is SVGIG (reference sequence). V gave up 1 base and J gave up 3 bases, with 10 bases separating them. Study-wide findings and caveats: Most CMV-associated TCR beta chains appeared HLA-restricted in a later analysis.

The PCR ran on 60 Vbeta and 13 Jbeta primers. Sequencing was performed with immunoSEQ multiplex PCR; in TCRdb, only in-frame clones are kept and a portion is missing. Seen here are some 200,000 clones, about 85% observed once, and the top ten hold more than 0.35%. The chain employs TRBV30 and TRBJ2-7; a possible D gene is TRBD1 (5 bases). Sequencing was carried out using PBMCs. The origin of this receptor is a male donor in good health and CMV-seropositive. The CDR3 DNA is TGTGCCTGGAGTGCAGGGTTCTACTACGAGCAGTACTTC. Amino acids: CAWSAGFYYEQYF. Filled out from reference TRBV30 and TRBJ2-7, the complete variable domain reads SQTIHQWPATLVQPVGSPLSLECTVEGTSNPNLYWYRQAAGRGLQLLFYSVGIGQISSEVPQNLSASRPQDRQFILSSKKLLLSDSGFYLCAWSAGFYYEQYFGPGTRLTVT.